Given below is one T cell receptor beta chain in context. Clones were read by immunoSEQ multiplex PCR, and TCRdb kept only the in-frame ones, dropping some. The table includes 250,000 to 400,000 clones, roughly 90% detected once. While infection was still active, Seattle patients were enrolled and then followed longitudinally. In germline, CDR1 is SGHTA, CDR2 FQGTGA. CDR3 length: 15 amino acids. J gave up 2 bases and V 3 bases, and 2 bases lay outside the gene matches. This sample stems from a study of blood T cell repertoires in COVID-19. Study context: Sample material is recorded as cDNA or gDNA derived from T cells, B-cell-depleted T cells, or PBMCs.

The material sequenced was peripheral blood. The chain recombines TRBV7-3 with TRBJ2-1; 9 bases are a match to TRBD1. The sequence was collected from a woman between 25 and 40 years old with COVID-19, enrolled during active disease. CDR3 in amino acids: CASSFTGGPYNEQFF. In nucleotides, the CDR3 is TGTGCCAGCAGCTTTACAGGGGGCCCCTACAATGAGCAGTTCTTC. The full variable domain, rest sourced from reference TRBV7-3 and TRBJ2-1, is GAGVSQTPSNKVTEKGKYVELRCDPISGHTALYWYRQSLGQGPEFLIYFQGTGAADDSGLPNDRFFAVRPEGSVSTLKIQRTERGDSAVYLCASSFTGGPYNEQFFGPGTRLTVL.